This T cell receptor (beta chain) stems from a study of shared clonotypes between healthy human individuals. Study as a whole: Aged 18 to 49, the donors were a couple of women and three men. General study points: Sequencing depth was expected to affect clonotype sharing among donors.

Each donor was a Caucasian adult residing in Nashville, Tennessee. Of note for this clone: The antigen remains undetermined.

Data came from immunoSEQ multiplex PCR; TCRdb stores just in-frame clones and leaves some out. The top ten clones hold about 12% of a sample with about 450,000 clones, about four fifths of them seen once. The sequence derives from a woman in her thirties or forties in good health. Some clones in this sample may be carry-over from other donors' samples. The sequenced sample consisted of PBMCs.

The CDR3 loop reads CASSLGAGGDTQYF. The CDR3 bases are TGCGCCAGCAGCTTGGGGGCGGGCGGTGATACGCAGTATTTT. The chain uses TRBV5-1 and TRBJ2-3; TRBD2 might be the D (5 bases). The CDR3 spans 14 residues. Trimming shortened V by 0 bases and J by 6 bases, and 11 bases separated the two germline ends. Germline V gene lookup returns CDR1 SGHRS and CDR2 YFSETQ.